This entry lists 16 T cell receptor beta chains sequenced from one sample in a study of OX40 agonist ivuxolimab in advanced cancers. The method was immunoSEQ multiplex PCR; TCRdb's version includes in-frame clones alone and lacks a portion of them. The sample yields 50,000 or so clones, about 79% seen once. Sequencing was performed on CD4+ or CD8+ T cells sorted from blood, taken in a trial of the OX40 agonist ivuxolimab. The receptors were sampled from an adult with an advanced solid tumor such as melanoma, head and neck, liver or kidney cancer.

V and J are TRBV6-5 and TRBJ2-7; a possible D gene is TRBD1 (5 bases). V was trimmed by 8 bases and J by 4 bases, leaving 18 bases between them. The CDR3 is made up of 14 amino acids. Per germline, CDR1 MNHEY and CDR2 SVGAGI. The CDR3 sequence is CASGSATASYEQYF. In nucleotides, the CDR3 is TGTGCCAGCGGGTCGGCGACAGCTAGTTACGAGCAGTACTTC.

The V call is TRBV9, the J call TRBJ2-1; 12 bases fit TRBD2. Germline loops: CDR1 SGDLS, CDR2 YYNGEE. J was trimmed by 2 bases and V by 3 bases; bases with no gene match: 3. CDR3 length equals 16 residues. CDR3 bases: TGTGCCAGCAGCGCTCGACTAGCGGGAGCCTACAATGAGCAGTTCTTC. This encodes CASSARLAGAYNEQFF.

V and J are TRBV6-5 and TRBJ1-1; 7 bases map to TRBD1. The CDR3 sequence is 16 residues long. The germline CDR1 and CDR2 sequences are MNHEY and SVGAGI. V lost 2 bases, J lost 1 base, and 7 bases stayed unmatched. The CDR3 DNA is TGTGCCAGCAGTTACAGTACAGGGGAATGGAACACTGAAGCTTTCTTT. It is translated as CASSYSTGEWNTEAFF.

This clone was found once. The chain is built from TRBV28 and TRBJ1-1; D gene ambiguous. Trimming stripped 5 bases from V and 3 bases from J, with 10 bases between. Germline CDR1 reads MDHEN; CDR2 reads SYDVKM. This CDR3 contains 13 residues. DNA for the CDR3: TGTGCCAGCAGTCTTGGGGTTCACACTGAAGCTTTCTTT. Residues: CASSLGVHTEAFF.

The J gene is TRBJ2-5, the V gene TRBV7-9; TRBD2 might be the D (5 bases). There are 13 residues in the CDR3. Germline values: CDR1 SEHNR, CDR2 FQNEAQ (reference sequence). Trimming removed 5 bases at V and 5 bases at J, with 12 bases between. CDR3 region: CASSGRTFETQYF. The CDR3 nucleotides are TGTGCCAGCAGCGGTAGGACTTTCGAGACCCAGTACTTC.

This clone was counted between two and nine times. The chain recombines TRBV7-2 with TRBJ2-5; D possibly uses TRBD1 or TRBD2 (5 bases each). CDR1 and CDR2 (germline): SGHTA, FQGNSA. The CDR3 loop spans 14 amino acids. Trimming shortened V by 5 bases and J by 1 base, and 11 bases separated the two germline ends. CDR3 in amino acids: CASSMPGTQETQYF. CDR3 DNA: TGTGCCAGCAGCATGCCCGGGACCCAAGAGACCCAGTACTTC.

The chain recombines TRBV27 with TRBJ1-1; 8 bases fit TRBD1. Germline values: CDR1 MNHEY, CDR2 SMNVEV (reference sequence). CDR3 length equals 16 residues. Trimming removed 6 bases from V and 1 base from J; junction bases left unmatched: 10. The CDR3 DNA follows: TGTGCCAGCAGACCGGACAGGGCAAAGAGGAACACTGAAGCTTTCTTT. Translated, it gives CASRPDRAKRNTEAFF.

This clone was seen more than once but under ten times. The chain couples TRBV7-2 to TRBJ2-5, with a tentative D call TRBD1 (6 bases). V dropped 8 bases and J dropped 5 bases, with 24 bases sitting between them. This CDR3 is 16 amino acids long. Germline V lookup: CDR1 SGHTA, CDR2 FQGNSA. CDR3 sequence: CASPPLGAGVGETQYF. In DNA, the CDR3 is TGTGCCAGCCCCCCCCTGGGGGCAGGGGTGGGGGAGACCCAGTACTTC.

This clone was seen a handful of times. The V gene is TRBV10-3, the J gene TRBJ1-4, with unresolved D. The CDR3 loop spans 11 amino acids. From germline, CDR1 is ENHRY and CDR2 SYGVKD. Trimming pared 6 bases from V and 4 bases from J, leaving 3 bases between. Here the CDR3 reads CAISDNEKLFF. The CDR3 DNA sequence: TGTGCCATCAGCGATAATGAAAAACTGTTTTTT.

The chain joins TRBV27 to TRBJ1-2, with 8 positions matching TRBD1. Germline-derived CDR1 and CDR2 are MNHEY and SMNVEV (reference sequence). V lost 5 bases to trimming and J lost 2 bases; unmatched junction nucleotides: 13. The CDR3 runs to 17 residues. The CDR3 loop is CASSRSRAGGVNYGYTF. The DNA for the CDR3 is TGTGCCAGCAGTAGATCGCGGGCAGGGGGCGTGAACTATGGCTACACCTTC.

This chain links TRBV27 with TRBJ2-1; D gene ambiguous. The V gene lost 6 bases and the J gene lost 4 bases, with 10 bases spanning the gap. The CDR3 sequence is 13 residues long. Germline CDR1 reads MNHEY; CDR2 reads SMNVEV (reference sequence). CDR3 bases: TGTGCCAGCAGCGAGATAGGATACAATGAGCAGTTCTTC. This translates into CASSEIGYNEQFF.

This clone was counted a few times. The chain employs TRBV2 and TRBJ2-3; 11 positions agree with TRBD2. This CDR3 comprises 13 residues. Per germline, CDR1 SNHLY and CDR2 FYNNEI. Germline trimming cut 9 bases from V and 6 bases from J; bases unmatched to any gene: 5. CDR3 coding DNA: TGTGCCAGATCTAGCGGGAGGTTTGATACGCAGTATTTT. This translates into CARSSGRFDTQYF.

The chain uses TRBV27 and TRBJ1-2; 10 bases are shared with TRBD1. Germline V gene data show CDR1 as MNHEY and CDR2 as SMNVEV (reference sequence). This CDR3 has 15 amino acids. V was pared by 6 bases and J by 4 bases, with 8 bases of the junction left unmatched. CDR3 amino acids: CASSLDRGHFYGYTF. Here the CDR3 DNA reads TGTGCCAGCAGCCTCGACAGGGGGCACTTCTATGGCTACACCTTC.

This clone was counted once. This sequence joins TRBV18 and TRBJ1-4, with D possibly matching TRBD1 (5 bases). The V end lost 6 bases, the J end lost 0 bases, and 11 bases lay between the germline ends. The CDR3 has 15 amino acids. Germline-derived CDR1 and CDR2 are KGHSH and LQKENI. In DNA, the CDR3 is TGTGCCAGCTCGAGGACATCGGCAACTAATGAAAAACTGTTTTTT. This gives the protein CASSRTSATNEKLFF.

J is TRBJ1-5 and V is TRBV28; possible D gene TRBD1, 5 bases. This CDR3 region has 15 residues. The V end lost 8 bases, the J end lost 6 bases, and 20 bases lay between the germline ends. The germline CDR1 and CDR2 sequences are MDHEN and SYDVKM. The CDR3 DNA sequence: TGTGCCAGCTGGGGGTCCAGGGTAGGACGTCAGCCCCAGCATTTT. The encoded protein is CASWGSRVGRQPQHF.

This clone was detected once. The gene calls are TRBV6-6 and TRBJ2-3; no reliable D call. Trimming took 3 bases from V and 6 from J, leaving 7 bases between them. This CDR3 has 12 amino acids. CDR1 is MNHNY and CDR2 is SVGAGI in the germline V gene (reference sequence). The CDR3 is CASSYISDTQYF. The DNA of the CDR3 is TGTGCCAGCAGTTATATATCGGATACGCAGTATTTT.